This T cell receptor beta chain was captured by sequencing in a study of CDR3 diversity in severe acne. Germline-derived CDR1 and CDR2 are SEHNR and FQNEAQ (reference sequence). The V segment lost 2 bases and the J segment 4 bases; nucleotides outside the gene matches: 12. The CDR3 spans 17 residues. TCRdb independently ran MiXCR on the PCR reads; one entry per CDR3 protein. This sample has fewer than 90,000 distinct CDR3 sequences, with about 53% found just once. Specimen: blood. The chain has TRBV7-9 and TRBJ2-5; 8 bases map to TRBD1. This TCR was recovered from a male donor with severe acne vulgaris. In nucleotides, the CDR3 is TGTGCCAGCAGCTTACAGGGGGCTGGGGTAGCCGGAGAGACCCAGTACTTC. It is translated as CASSLQGAGVAGETQYF.